This TCR beta chain was sequenced for a study of Ad26.COV2.S vaccination and SARS-CoV-2 variants (dated by TCRdb to about 2021). For the study in its entirety: Vaccine-arm donors were drawn from COV1001, a multicentre, randomized, double-blind, placebo-controlled phase I-IIa trial of Ad26.COV2.S in healthy adults. Ad26.COV2.S was given intramuscularly at 5x10^10 or 1x10^11 viral particles, as a single shot or as two shots 56 days apart. TCRbeta repertoire sequencing was used to assess the specificity and breadth of SARS-CoV-2-reactive T cell receptors after Ad26.COV2.S vaccination. The TCR-sequenced set comprised around 32 samples: some 19 Ad26.COV2.S vaccine recipients, 5 placebo recipients and 8 SARS-CoV-2 convalescent individuals. Trial participants were randomized into five groups of five, in which low-dose or high-dose Ad26.COV2.S was given once or twice, or placebo was given on both occasions. Blinding of investigators to trial group allocation was maintained during experiments and outcome assessment. General conclusions and limits of the study: Substantial breadth of spike-specific CD8+ and CD4+ T cell responses was reported after vaccination. The authors noted that total T cell responses may have been underestimated by the TCR breadth and depth analyses. Comparing responses between vaccine doses or regimens was not something the study was powered to do. Compared with placebo recipients, Ad26.COV2.S recipients showed higher spike-specific TCR breadth (P = 0.0014). Vaccine and placebo recipients had similar non-spike TCR breadth, a finding consistent with the vaccine containing only spike.

In the paper's terms, the treatment or condition label means: about 20 received Ad26.COV2.S at low or high dose, single or two shots; 5 received placebo; per-sample allocation not given. For vaccine and placebo recipients, repertoires were sequenced using samples collected on day 63 after the first injection. Cohort 1b enrolled 20 to 30 adults aged 18-55 years at a single site in Boston, USA, between 29 July and 7 August 2020. Ad26.COV2.S was a replication-incompetent adenovirus type 26 vector expressing a prefusion-stabilized SARS-CoV-2 spike protein from the original Wuhan strain. From cysteine to phenylalanine, the CDR3 is 14 amino acids long. Only the CDR3 DNA is retained, 42 bases long and in frame from the first base. Trimming costs V 1 base and J 6 bases, and their ends lie 12 bases apart. CDR1 MGHDK and CDR2 SYGVNS were looked up in the germline V gene. About this clone itself: There is no known antigen for this receptor. Per-base qualities were not stored, and no clone one base away is much larger.

The immunoSEQ Assay was used to sequence TCRbeta CDR3 regions. After extraction, genomic DNA underwent amplification by bias-controlled multiplex PCR, followed by high-throughput sequencing. From the authors' description of their analysis: To quantify the absolute abundance of each unique TCRbeta CDR3 region, sequences were collapsed and filtered. T cell fraction was estimated by normalizing TCRbeta template counts to usable DNA, which was measured by amplifying reference genes present in all nucleated cells. Repertoire TCRs were annotated as SARS-CoV-2-specific when V gene, CDR3 amino acid sequence and J gene were exactly matched to a known reactive TCR set. MIRA supplied the reference SARS-CoV-2 TCR set, which was filtered for enrichment in COVID-19-positive ImmuneCODE repertoires so that public or cross-reactive TCRs were removed. Drawing on the MIRA antigens, annotated TCRs were analysed further at the level of specific ORF or position within ORF. Breadth was defined as annotated unique rearrangements over total unique productive rearrangements; depth was the summed frequency of those rearrangements. TCR breadth was compared between groups using two-sided Wilcoxon rank-sum tests. TCRdb holds this immuneACCESS table with in-frame rearrangements only. Some clones are missing; in checked studies, unresolved V genes explain under half, and the rest has no known cause. From that table come the V and J calls and clone size; the DNA was used to work out D and trimming. The table for this sample lists around 500,000 clones; nearly 90% of them were counted only once. Of the sample, about 1.7% falls within the top ten clones.

The source is a person between 18 and 59 years old who received the Ad26.COV2.S COVID-19 vaccine or a placebo. The sample here was peripheral blood, taken in a trial of Ad26.COV2.S vaccine versus placebo. The sequence links TRBV25-1 to TRBJ2-5; the D gene is perhaps TRBD1 or TRBD2, each of them matching over 6 bases. For the CDR3, the sequence is CASSEFGGTKTQYF. In nucleotide form, the sequence is TGTGCCAGCAGTGAATTCGGGGGCACGAAGACCCAGTACTTC.